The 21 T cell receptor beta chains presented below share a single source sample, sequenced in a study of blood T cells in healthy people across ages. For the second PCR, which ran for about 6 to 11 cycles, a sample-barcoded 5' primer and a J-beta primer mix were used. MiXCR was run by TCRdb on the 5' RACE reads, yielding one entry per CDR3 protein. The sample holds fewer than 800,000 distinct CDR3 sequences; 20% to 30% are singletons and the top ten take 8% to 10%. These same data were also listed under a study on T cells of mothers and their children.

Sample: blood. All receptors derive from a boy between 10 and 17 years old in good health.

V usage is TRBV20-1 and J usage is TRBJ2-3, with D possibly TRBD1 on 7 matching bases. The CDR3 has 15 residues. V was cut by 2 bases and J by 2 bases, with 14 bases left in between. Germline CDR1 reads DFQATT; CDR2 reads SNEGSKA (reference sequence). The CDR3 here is CSARRRDRDTDTQYF. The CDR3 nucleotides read TGCAGTGCTAGAAGGCGGGACAGAGACACAGATACGCAGTATTTT.

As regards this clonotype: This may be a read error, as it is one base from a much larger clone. The CDR3 region is CATSFYLGGETQYF. Written as DNA, the CDR3 is TGTGCCACCAGTTTTTACCTAGGGGGAGAGACCCAGTACTTC. The chain uses TRBV28 and TRBJ2-5, with a weak D call TRBD1 (6 bases). Germline loops: CDR1 MDHEN, CDR2 SYDVKM. CDR3 length: 14 amino acids.

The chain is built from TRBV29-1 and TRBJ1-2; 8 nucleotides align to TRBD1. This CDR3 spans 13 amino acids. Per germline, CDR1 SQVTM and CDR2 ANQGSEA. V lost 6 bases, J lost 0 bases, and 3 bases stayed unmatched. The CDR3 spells CSVTGDSNYGYTF. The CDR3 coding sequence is TGCAGCGTGACAGGGGACTCTAACTATGGCTACACCTTC.

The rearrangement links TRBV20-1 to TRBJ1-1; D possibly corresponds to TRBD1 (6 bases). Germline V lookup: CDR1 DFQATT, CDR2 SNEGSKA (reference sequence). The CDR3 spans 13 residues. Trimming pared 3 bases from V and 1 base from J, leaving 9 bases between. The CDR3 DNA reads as TGCAGTGCTAGGACAGGACAGAACACTGAAGCTTTCTTT. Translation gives CSARTGQNTEAFF.

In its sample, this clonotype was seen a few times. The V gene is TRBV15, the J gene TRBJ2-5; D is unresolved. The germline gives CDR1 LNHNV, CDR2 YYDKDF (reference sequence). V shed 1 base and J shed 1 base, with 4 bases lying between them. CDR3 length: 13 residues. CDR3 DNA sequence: TGTGCCACCAGCAGAGTGGGCCAAGAGACCCAGTACTTC. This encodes CATSRVGQETQYF.

The CDR3 reads CASTKRLAGPETQYF. The CDR3 DNA reads as TGTGCCAGTACTAAACGACTAGCGGGCCCAGAGACCCAGTACTTC. This chain connects TRBV19 to TRBJ2-5, with 10 bases lining up with TRBD2. The germline V gene has CDR1 LNHDA and CDR2 SQIVND (reference sequence). The V and J ends lost 7 bases and 4 bases, in that order; junction bases with no gene match: 9. The CDR3 totals 15 residues.

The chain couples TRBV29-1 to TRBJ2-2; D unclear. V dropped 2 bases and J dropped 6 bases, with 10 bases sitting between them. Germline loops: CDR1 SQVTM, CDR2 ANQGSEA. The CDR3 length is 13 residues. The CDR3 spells CSVEWGRPGELFF. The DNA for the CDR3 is TGCAGCGTTGAATGGGGTCGTCCCGGGGAGCTGTTTTTT.

This CDR3 reads CASSEGAPPQETQYF. In DNA form, the CDR3 reads TGCGCCAGCAGCGAGGGGGCTCCCCCTCAAGAGACCCAGTACTTC. V and J are TRBV5-1 and TRBJ2-5; 7 bases agree with TRBD1. With V trimmed by 4 bases and J by 2 bases, 8 bases remained unmatched. Germline V gene data show CDR1 as SGHRS and CDR2 as YFSETQ. CDR3 size: 15 residues.

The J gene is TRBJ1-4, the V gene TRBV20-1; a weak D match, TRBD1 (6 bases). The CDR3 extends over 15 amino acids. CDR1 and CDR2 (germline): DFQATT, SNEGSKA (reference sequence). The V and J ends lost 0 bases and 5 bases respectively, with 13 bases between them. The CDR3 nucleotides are TGCAGTGCTAGAGATGCTCGGCAGGGGAATGAAAAACTGTTTTTT. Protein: CSARDARQGNEKLFF.

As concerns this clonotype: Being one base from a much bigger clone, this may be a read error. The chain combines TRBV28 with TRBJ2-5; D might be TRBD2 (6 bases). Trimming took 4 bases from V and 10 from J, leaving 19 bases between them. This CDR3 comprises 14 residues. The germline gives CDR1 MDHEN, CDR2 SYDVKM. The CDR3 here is CASSSWTRRRGQYF. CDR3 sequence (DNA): TGTGCCAGCAGTTCTTGGACCCGAAGGAGGGGCCAGTACTTC. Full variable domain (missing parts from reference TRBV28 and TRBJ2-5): DVKVTQSSRYLVKRTGEKVFLECVQDMDHENMFWYRQDPGLGLRLIYFSYDVKMKEKGDIPEGYSVSREKKERFSLILESASTNQTSMYLCASSSWTRRRGQYFGPGTRLLVL.

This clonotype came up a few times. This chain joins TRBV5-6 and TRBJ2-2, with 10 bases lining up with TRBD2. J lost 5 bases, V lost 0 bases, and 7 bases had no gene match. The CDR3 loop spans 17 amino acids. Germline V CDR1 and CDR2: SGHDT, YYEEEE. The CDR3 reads CASSLARTSGVTGELFF. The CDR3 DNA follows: TGTGCCAGCAGCTTGGCCAGGACTAGCGGAGTAACCGGGGAGCTGTTTTTT.

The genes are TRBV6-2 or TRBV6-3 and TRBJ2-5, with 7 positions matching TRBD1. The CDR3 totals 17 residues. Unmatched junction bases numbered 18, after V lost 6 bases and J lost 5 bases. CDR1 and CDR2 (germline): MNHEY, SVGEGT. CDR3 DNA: TGTGCCAGCAGGCGACACAAGTTACAGGGGTTCGGTGAGACCCAGTACTTC. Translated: CASRRHKLQGFGETQYF.

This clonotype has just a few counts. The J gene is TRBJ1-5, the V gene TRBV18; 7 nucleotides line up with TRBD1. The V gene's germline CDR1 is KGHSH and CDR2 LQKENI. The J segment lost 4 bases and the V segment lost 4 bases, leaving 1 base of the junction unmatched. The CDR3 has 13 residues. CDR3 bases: TGTGCCAGCTCACAACAGGGGAATCAGCCCCAGCATTTT. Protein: CASSQQGNQPQHF.

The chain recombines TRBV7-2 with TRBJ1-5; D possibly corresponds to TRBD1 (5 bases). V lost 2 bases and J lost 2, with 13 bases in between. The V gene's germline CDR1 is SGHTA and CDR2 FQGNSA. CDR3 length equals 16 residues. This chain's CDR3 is CASSLSRRGGNQPQHF. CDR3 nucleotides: TGTGCCAGCAGCTTAAGTAGGAGAGGGGGCAATCAGCCCCAGCATTTT.

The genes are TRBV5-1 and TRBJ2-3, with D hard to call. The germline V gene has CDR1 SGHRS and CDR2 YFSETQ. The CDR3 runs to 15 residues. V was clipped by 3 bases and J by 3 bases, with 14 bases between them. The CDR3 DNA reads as TGCGCCAGCAGCTCTTCCCCCACCCGGACAGATACGCAGTATTTT. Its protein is CASSSSPTRTDTQYF. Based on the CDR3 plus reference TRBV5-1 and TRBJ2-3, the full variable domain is KAGVTQTPRYLIKTRGQQVTLSCSPISGHRSVSWYQQTPGQGLQFLFEYFSETQRNKGNFPGRFSGRQFSNSRSEMNVSTLELGDSALYLCASSSSPTRTDTQYFGPGTRLTVL.

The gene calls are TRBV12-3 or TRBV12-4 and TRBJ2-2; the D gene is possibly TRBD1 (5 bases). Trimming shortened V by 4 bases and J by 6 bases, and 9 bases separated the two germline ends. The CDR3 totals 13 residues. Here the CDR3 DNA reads TGTGCCAGCAGTTCGACAGTTCCCGGGGAGCTGTTTTTT. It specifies CASSSTVPGELFF.

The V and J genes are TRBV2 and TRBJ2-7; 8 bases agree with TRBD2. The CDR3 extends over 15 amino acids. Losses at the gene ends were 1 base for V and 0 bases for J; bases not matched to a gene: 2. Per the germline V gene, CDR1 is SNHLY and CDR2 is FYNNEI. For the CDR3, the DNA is TGTGCCAGCAGTGAAGAGGCGGGAGGCTCCTACGAGCAGTACTTC. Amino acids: CASSEEAGGSYEQYF.

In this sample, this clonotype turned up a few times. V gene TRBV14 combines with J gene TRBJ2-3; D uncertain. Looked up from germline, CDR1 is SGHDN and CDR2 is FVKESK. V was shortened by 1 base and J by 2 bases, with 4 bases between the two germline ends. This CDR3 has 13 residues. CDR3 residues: CASSQVLTDTQYF. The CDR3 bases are TGTGCCAGCAGCCAAGTGCTCACAGATACGCAGTATTTT.

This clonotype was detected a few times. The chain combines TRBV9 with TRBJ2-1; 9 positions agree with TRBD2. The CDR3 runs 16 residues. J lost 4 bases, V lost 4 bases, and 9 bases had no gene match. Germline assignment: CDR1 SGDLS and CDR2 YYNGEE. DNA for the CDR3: TGTGCCAGCAGCAAAGAGGGACTAGCTGATTACAATGAGCAGTTCTTC. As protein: CASSKEGLADYNEQFF.

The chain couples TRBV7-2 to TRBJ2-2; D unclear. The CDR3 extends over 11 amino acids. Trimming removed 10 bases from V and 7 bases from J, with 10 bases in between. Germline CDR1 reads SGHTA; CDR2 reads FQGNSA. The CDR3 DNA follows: TGTGCCACCTCCCAGATCGGGGAGCTGTTTTTT. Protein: CATSQIGELFF.

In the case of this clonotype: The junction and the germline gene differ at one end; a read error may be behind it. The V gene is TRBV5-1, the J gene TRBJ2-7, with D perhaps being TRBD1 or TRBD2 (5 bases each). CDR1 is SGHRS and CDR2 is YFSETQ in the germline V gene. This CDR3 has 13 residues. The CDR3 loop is CASSAGTSHEQYF. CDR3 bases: TGCGCCAGCAGCGCAGGGACCTCCCACGAGCAGTACTTC.